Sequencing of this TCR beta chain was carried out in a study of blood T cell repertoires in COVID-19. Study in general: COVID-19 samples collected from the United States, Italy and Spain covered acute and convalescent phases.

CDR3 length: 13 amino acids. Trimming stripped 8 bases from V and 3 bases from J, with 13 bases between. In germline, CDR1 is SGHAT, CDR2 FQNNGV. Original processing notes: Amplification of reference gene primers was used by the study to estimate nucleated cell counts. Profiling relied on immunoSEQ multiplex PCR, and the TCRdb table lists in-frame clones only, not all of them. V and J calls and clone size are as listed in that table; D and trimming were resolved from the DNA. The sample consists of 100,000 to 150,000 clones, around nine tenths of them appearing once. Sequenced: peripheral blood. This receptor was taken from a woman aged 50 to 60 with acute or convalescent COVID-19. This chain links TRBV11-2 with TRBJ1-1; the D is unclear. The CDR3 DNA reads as TGTGCCAGCCGGGGTAATTGGGACACTGAAGCTTTCTTT. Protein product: CASRGNWDTEAFF.